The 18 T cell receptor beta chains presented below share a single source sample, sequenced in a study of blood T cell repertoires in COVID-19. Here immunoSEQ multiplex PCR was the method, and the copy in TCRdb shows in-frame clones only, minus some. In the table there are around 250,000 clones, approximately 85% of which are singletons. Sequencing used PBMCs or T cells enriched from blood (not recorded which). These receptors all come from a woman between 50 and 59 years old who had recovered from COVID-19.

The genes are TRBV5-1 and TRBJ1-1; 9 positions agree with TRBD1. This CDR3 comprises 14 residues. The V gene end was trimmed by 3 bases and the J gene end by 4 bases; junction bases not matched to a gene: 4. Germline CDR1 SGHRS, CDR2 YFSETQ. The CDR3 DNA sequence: TGCGCCAGCAGCTGGACAGGGGATGGCACTGAAGCTTTCTTT. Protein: CASSWTGDGTEAFF. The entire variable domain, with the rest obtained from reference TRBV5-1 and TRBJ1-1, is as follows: KAGVTQTPRYLIKTRGQQVTLSCSPISGHRSVSWYQQTPGQGLQFLFEYFSETQRNKGNFPGRFSGRQFSNSRSEMNVSTLELGDSALYLCASSWTGDGTEAFFGQGTRLTVV.

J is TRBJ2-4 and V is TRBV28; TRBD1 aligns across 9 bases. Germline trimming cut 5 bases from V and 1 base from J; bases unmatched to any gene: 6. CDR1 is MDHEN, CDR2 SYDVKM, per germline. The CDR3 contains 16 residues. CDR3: CASSKQGARAKNIQYF. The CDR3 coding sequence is TGTGCCAGCAGTAAACAGGGGGCTCGGGCCAAAAACATTCAGTACTTC. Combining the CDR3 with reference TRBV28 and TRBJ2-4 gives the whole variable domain DVKVTQSSRYLVKRTGEKVFLECVQDMDHENMFWYRQDPGLGLRLIYFSYDVKMKEKGDIPEGYSVSREKKERFSLILESASTNQTSMYLCASSKQGARAKNIQYFGAGTRLSVL.

CDR3 protein: CAWSVQATGYTF. The CDR3 DNA reads TGTGCCTGGAGTGTACAGGCCACGGGCTACACCTTC. The chain uses TRBV30 and TRBJ1-2; maybe TRBD1 (5 bases). Germline CDR1 is GTSNPN and CDR2 is SVGIG (reference sequence). V lost 0 bases to trimming and J lost 8 bases, with 10 bases between them. The CDR3 contains 12 residues.

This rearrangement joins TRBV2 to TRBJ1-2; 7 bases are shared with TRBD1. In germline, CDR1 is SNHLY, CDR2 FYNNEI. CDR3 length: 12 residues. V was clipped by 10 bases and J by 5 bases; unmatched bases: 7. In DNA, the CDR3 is TGTGCCACCATGGGACAGCTGTATGGCTACACCTTC. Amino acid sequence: CATMGQLYGYTF.

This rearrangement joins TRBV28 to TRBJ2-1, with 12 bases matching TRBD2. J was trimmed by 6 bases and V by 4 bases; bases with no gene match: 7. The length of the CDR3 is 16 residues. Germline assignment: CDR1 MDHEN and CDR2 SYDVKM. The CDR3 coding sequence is TGTGCCAGCAGTTCAGGACTAGCGGGAAGGAGCAATGAGCAGTTCTTC. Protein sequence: CASSSGLAGRSNEQFF.

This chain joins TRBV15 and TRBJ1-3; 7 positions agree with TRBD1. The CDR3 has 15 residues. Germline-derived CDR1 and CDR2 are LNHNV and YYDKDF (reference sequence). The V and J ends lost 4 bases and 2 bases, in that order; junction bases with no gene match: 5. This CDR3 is CATSKEGAAGNTIYF. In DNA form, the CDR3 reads TGTGCCACCAGCAAAGAGGGGGCGGCTGGAAACACCATATATTTT.

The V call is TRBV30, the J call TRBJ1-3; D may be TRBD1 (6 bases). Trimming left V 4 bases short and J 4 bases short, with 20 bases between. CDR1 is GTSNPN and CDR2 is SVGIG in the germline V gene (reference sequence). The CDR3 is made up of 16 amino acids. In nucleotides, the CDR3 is TGTGCCTGGACAGGGGATAGCGTGTCGCTGGGAAACACCATATATTTT. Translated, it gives CAWTGDSVSLGNTIYF.

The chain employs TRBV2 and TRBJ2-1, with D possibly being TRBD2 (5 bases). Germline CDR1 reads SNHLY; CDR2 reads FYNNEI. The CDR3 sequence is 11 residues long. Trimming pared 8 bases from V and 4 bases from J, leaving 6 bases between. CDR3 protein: CASGLYNEQFF. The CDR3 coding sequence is TGTGCCAGCGGACTGTACAATGAGCAGTTCTTC.

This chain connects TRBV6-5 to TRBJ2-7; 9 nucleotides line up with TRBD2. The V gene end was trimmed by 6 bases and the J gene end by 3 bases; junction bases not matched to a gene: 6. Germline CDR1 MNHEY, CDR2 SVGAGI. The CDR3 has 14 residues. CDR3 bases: TGTGCCAGCAGGTCGGATAGCGGGAGCTACGAGCAGTACTTC. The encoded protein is CASRSDSGSYEQYF.

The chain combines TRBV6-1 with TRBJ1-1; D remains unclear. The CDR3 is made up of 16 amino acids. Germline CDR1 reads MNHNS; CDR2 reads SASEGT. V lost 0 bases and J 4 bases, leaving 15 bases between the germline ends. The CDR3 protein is CASSEALPGLGTEAFF. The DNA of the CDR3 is TGTGCCAGCAGTGAAGCGCTTCCGGGTCTAGGCACTGAAGCTTTCTTT.

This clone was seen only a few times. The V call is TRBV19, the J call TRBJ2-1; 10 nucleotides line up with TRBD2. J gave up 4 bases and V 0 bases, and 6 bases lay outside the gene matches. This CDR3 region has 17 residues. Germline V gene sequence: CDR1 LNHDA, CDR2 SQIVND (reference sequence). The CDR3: CASSIDQSGRAYNEQFF. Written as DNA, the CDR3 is TGTGCCAGTAGTATAGATCAAAGCGGGAGGGCATACAATGAGCAGTTCTTC.

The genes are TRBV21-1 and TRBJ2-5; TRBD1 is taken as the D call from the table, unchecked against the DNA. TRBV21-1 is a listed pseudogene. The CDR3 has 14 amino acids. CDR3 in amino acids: CASTTDSLGKTQYF. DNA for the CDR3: TGTGCCAGCACGACGGACAGTCTAGGAAAGACCCAGTACTTC.

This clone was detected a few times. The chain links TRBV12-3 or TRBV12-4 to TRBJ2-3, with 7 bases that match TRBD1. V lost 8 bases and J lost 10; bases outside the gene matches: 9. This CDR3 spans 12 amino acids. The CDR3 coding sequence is TGTGCCAGCGGAAGAGACAGGGCGGCGCAGTATTTT. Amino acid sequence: CASGRDRAAQYF.

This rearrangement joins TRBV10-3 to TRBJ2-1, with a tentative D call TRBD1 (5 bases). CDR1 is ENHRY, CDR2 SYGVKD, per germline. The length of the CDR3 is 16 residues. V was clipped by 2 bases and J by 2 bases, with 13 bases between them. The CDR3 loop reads CAISEVRGATYNEQFF. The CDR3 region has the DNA TGTGCCATCAGTGAGGTTCGTGGGGCCACCTACAATGAGCAGTTCTTC.

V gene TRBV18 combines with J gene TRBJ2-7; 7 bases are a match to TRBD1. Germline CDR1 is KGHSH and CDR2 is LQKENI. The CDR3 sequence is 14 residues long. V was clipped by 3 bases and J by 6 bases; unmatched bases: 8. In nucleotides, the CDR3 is TGTGCCAGCTCACCGGACAGGTCGGTGGTCGAGCAGTACTTC. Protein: CASSPDRSVVEQYF.

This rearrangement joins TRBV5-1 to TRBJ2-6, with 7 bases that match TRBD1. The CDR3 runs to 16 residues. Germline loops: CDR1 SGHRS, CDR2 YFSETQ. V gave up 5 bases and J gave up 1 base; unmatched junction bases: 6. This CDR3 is CASSRTGGSGANVLTF. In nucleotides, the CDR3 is TGCGCCAGCAGTAGGACAGGAGGATCTGGGGCCAACGTCCTGACTTTC.

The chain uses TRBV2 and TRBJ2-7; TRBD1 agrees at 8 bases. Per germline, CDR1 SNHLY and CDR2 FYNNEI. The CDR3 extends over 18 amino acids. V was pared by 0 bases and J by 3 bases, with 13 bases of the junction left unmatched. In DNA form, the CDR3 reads TGTGCCAGCAGTGAAGCCCCTCAGACAGGGGTCTTCAGCTACGAGCAGTACTTC. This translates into CASSEAPQTGVFSYEQYF.

The DNA for the CDR3 is TGCGCCAGCAGCTCCTTCGGGGGTGGCCGAGAGACCCAGTACTTC. Amino acids: CASSSFGGGRETQYF. J is TRBJ2-5 and V is TRBV5-1; perhaps TRBD2 as D (6 bases). Germline CDR1 is SGHRS and CDR2 is YFSETQ. This CDR3 spans 15 amino acids. V was trimmed by 3 bases and J by 4 bases, leaving 16 bases between them.